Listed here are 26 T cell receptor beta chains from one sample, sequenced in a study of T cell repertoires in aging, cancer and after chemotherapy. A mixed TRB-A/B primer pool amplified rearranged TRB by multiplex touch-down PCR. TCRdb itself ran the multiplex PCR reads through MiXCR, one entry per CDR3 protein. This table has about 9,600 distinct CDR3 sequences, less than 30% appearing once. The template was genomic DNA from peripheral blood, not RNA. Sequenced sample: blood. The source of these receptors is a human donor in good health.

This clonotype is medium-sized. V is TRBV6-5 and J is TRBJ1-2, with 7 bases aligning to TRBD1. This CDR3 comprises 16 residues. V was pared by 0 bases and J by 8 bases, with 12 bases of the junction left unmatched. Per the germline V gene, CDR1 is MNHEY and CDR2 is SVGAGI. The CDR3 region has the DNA TGTGCCAGCAGTTACTCGAGTAGGGGACAGTTGAGGGGCTACACCTTC. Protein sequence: CASSYSSRGQLRGYTF.

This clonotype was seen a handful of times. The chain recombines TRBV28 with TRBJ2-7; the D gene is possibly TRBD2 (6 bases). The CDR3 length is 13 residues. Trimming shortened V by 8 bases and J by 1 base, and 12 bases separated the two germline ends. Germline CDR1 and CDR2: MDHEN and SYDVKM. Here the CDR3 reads CASRDWESYEQYF. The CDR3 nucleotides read TGTGCCAGCCGGGACTGGGAGTCCTACGAGCAGTACTTC.

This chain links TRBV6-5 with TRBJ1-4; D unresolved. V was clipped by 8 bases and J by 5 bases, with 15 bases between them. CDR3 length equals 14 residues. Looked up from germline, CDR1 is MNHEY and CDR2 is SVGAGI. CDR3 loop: CASGDPGGNEKLFF. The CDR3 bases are TGTGCCAGCGGTGACCCTGGTGGAAATGAAAAACTGTTTTTT.

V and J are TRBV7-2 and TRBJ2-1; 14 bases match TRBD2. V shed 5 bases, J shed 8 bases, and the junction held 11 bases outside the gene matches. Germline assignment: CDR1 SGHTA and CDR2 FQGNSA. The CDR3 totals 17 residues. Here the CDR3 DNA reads TGTGCCAGCAGCCAGACTAGCGGGAGGGCCGGGGTCTATGAGCAGTTCTTC. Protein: CASSQTSGRAGVYEQFF. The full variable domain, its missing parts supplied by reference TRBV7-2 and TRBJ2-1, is GAGVSQSPSNKVTEKGKDVELRCDPISGHTALYWYRQSLGQGLEFLIYFQGNSAPDKSGLPSDRFSAERTGGSVSTLTIQRTQQEDSAVYLCASSQTSGRAGVYEQFFGPGTRLTVL.

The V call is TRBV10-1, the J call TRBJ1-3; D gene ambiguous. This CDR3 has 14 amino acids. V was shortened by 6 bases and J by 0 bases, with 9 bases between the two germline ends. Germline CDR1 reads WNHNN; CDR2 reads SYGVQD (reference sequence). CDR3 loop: CASSPGSSGNTIYF. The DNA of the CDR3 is TGCGCCAGCAGCCCCGGCAGCTCTGGAAACACCATATATTTT.

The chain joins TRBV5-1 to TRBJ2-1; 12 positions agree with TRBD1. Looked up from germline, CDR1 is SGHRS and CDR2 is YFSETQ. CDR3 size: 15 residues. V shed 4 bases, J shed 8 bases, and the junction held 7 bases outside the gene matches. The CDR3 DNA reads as TGCGCCAGCAGCGGGGGACAGGGGGCCTGGGATGAGCAGTTCTTC. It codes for CASSGGQGAWDEQFF.

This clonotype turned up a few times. DNA for the CDR3: TGTGCCAGCAGAGTGGGAAACTATGGCTACACCTTC. It is translated as CASRVGNYGYTF. J is TRBJ1-2 and V is TRBV12-3 or TRBV12-4; unclear D gene. V gave up 6 bases and J gave up 2 bases, with 7 bases separating them. The CDR3 contains 12 residues.

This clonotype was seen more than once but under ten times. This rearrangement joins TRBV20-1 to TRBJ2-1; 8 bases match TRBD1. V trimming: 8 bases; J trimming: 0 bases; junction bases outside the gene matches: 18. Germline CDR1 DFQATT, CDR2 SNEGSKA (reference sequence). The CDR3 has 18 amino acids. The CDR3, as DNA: TGCAGTCCAGAGGACAGGGAAATTCGCGGCAGCTCCTACAATGAGCAGTTCTTC. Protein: CSPEDREIRGSSYNEQFF.

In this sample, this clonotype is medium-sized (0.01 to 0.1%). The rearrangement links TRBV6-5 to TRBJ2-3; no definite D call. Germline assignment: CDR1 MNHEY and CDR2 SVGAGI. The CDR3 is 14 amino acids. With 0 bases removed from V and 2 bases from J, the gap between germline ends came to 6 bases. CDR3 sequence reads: CASSYSRSTDTQYF. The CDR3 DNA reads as TGTGCCAGCAGTTACTCGAGATCCACAGATACGCAGTATTTT.

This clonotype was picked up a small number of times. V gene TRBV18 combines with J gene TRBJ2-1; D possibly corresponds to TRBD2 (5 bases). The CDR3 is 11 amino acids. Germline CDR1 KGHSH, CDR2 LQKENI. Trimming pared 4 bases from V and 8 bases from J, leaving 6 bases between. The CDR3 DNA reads TGTGCCAGCTCACGGGGAGATGAGCAGTTCTTC. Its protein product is CASSRGDEQFF.

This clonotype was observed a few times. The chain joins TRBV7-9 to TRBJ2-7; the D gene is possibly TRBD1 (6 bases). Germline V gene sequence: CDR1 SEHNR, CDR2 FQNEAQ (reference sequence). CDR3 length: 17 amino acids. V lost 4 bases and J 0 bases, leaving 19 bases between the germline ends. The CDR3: CASSSPPGARGSYEQYF. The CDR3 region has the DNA TGTGCCAGCAGCTCCCCCCCCGGGGCCAGGGGCTCCTACGAGCAGTACTTC.

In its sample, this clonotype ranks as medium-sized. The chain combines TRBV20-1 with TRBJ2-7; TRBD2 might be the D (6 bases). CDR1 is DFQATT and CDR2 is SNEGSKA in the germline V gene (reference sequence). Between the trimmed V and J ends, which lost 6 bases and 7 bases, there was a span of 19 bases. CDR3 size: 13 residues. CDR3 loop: CSATRLGLGEQYF. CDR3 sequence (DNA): TGCAGTGCGACCCGACTAGGCCTTGGGGAGCAGTACTTC.

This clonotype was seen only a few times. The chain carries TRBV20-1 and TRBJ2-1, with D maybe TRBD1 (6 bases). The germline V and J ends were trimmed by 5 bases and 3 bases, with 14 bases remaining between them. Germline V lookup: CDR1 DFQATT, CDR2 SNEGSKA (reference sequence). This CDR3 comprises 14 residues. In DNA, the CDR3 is TGCAGTGCTCCCAGGGGTGGGTACTACAATGAGCAGTTCTTC. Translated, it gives CSAPRGGYYNEQFF.

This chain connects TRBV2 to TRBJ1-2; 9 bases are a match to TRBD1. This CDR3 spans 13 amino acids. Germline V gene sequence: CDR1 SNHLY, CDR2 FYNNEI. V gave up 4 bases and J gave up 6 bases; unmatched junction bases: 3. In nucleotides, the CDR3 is TGTGCCAGCAGTGGCACAGGGGGCAATGGCTACACCTTC. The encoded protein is CASSGTGGNGYTF.

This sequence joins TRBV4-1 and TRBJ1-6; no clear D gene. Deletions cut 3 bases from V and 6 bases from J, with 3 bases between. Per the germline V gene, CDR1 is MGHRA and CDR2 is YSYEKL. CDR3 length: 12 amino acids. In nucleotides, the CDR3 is TGCGCCAGCAGCCAGAGTAATTCACCCCTCCACTTT. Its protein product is CASSQSNSPLHF.

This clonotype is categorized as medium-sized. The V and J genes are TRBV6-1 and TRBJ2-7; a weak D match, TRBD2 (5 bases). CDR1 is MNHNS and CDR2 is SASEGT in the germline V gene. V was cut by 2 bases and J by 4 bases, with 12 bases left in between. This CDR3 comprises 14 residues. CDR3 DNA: TGTGCCAGCAGTGAACCAGAAACGGGGTACGAGCAGTACTTC. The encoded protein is CASSEPETGYEQYF.

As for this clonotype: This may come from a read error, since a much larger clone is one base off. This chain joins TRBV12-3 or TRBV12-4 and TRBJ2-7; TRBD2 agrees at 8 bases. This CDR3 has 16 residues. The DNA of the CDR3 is TGTGCCAGCAGCTTAGGTTTAGCGGGATGGATTTACGAGCAGTACTTC. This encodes CASSLGLAGWIYEQYF.

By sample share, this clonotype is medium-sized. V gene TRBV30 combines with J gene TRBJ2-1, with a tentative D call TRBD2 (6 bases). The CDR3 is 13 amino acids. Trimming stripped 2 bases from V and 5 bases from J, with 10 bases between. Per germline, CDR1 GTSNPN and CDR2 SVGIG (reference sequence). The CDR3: CAWSFTGDNEQFF. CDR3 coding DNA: TGTGCCTGGAGTTTTACGGGGGACAATGAGCAGTTCTTC. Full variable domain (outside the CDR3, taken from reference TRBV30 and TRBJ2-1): SQTIHQWPATLVQPVGSPLSLECTVEGTSNPNLYWYRQAAGRGLQLLFYSVGIGQISSEVPQNLSASRPQDRQFILSSKKLLLSDSGFYLCAWSFTGDNEQFFGPGTRLTVL.

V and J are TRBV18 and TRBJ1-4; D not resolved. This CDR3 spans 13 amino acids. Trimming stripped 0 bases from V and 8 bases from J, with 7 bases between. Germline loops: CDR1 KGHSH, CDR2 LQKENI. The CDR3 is CASSPPSREKLFF. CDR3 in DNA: TGTGCCAGCTCACCACCGTCAAGGGAAAAACTGTTTTTT.

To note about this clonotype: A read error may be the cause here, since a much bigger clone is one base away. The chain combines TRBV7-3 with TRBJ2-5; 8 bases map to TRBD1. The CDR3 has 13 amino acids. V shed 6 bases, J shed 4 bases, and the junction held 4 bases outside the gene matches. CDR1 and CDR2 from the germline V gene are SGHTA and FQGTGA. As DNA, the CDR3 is TGTGCCAGCAGAGTGGACAGGGTAGAGACCCAGTACTTC. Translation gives CASRVDRVETQYF.

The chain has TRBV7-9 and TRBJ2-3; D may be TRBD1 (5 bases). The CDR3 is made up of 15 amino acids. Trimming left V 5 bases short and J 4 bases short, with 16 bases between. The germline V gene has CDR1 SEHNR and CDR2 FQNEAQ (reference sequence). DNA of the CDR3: TGTGCCAGCAGCCCACCGTTGGCAGGGTCAGATACGCAGTATTTT. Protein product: CASSPPLAGSDTQYF.

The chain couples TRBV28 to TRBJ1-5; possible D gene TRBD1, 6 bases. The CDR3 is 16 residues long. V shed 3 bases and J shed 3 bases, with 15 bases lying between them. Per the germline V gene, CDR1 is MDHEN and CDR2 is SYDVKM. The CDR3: CASSFVRGRNNQPQHF. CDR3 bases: TGTGCCAGCAGTTTTGTCAGGGGTAGGAACAATCAGCCCCAGCATTTT.

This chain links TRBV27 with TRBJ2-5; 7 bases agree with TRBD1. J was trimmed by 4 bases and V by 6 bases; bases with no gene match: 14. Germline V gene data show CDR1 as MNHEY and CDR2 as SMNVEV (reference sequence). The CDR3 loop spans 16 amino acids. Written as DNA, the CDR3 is TGTGCCAGCAGCCCGTGGGAGACAGGGTATTTAGAGACCCAGTACTTC. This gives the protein CASSPWETGYLETQYF.

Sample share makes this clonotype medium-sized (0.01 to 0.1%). The CDR3 DNA is TGCAGCGTTACTAGCGTTTCCTACGAGCAGTACTTC. The encoded protein is CSVTSVSYEQYF. The chain has TRBV29-1 and TRBJ2-7; 7 nucleotides agree with TRBD2. Germline CDR1 reads SQVTM; CDR2 reads ANQGSEA. The CDR3 runs to 12 residues. V trimming: 5 bases; J trimming: 1 base; junction bases outside the gene matches: 2.

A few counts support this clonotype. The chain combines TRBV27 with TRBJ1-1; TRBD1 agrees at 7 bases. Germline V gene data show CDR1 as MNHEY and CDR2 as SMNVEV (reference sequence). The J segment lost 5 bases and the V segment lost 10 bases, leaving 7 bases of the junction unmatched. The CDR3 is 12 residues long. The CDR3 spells CATRQGRTEAFF. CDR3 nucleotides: TGTGCCACCCGACAGGGCAGGACTGAAGCTTTCTTT.

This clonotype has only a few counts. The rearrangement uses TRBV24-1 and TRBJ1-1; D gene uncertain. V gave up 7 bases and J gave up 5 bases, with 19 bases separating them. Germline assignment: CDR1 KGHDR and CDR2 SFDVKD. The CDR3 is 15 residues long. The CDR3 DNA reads TGTGCCACCAGGAGCACCCGGCAGGCGGAGACTGAAGCTTTCTTT. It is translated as CATRSTRQAETEAFF.